The entry below describes one T cell receptor beta chain. This entry belongs to a study of blood T cell repertoires in COVID-19. CDR1 is SEHNR, CDR2 FQNEAQ, per germline (reference sequence). Germline trimming cut 5 bases from V and 5 bases from J; bases unmatched to any gene: 17. This CDR3 comprises 17 residues. Using immunoSEQ multiplex PCR, the repertoire was profiled, and TCRdb retains in-frame clones only, with some absent. The table records under 150,000 clones, roughly 85% of them present only once. The source material was PBMCs or T cells enriched from blood (not recorded which). The chain has TRBV7-9 and TRBJ1-2, with 7 bases aligning to TRBD1. This sequence originates from a woman in her 50s who had recovered from COVID-19. In DNA form, the CDR3 reads TGTGCCAGCAGCCCCCGGGACAGCCAGTCCTGGTGGTATGGCTACACCTTC. Translating gives CASSPRDSQSWWYGYTF.